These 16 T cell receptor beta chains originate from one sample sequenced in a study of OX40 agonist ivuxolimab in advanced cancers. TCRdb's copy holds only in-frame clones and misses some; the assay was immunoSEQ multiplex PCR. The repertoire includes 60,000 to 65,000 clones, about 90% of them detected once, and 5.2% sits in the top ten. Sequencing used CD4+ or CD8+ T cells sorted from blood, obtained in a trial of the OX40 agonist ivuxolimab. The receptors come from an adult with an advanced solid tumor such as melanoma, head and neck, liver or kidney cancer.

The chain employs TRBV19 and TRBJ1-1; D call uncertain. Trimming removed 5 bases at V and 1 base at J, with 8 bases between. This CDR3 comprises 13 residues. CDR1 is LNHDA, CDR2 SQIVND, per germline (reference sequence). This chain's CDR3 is CASSQGGNTEAFF. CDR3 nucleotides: TGTGCCAGTAGTCAAGGCGGGAACACTGAAGCTTTCTTT.

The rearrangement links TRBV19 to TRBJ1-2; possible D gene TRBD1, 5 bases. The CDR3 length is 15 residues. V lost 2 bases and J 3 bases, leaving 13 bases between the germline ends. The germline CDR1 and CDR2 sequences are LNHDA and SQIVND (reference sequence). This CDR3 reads CASSIPSGPDYGYTF. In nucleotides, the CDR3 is TGTGCCAGTAGTATACCCTCAGGGCCCGACTATGGCTACACCTTC.

The CDR3 DNA follows: TGTGCCATCACAGAAGGGCCGGGAGAGGGGGAGCAGTACTTC. This gives the protein CAITEGPGEGEQYF. This chain uses TRBV10-3 with TRBJ2-7, with D perhaps TRBD2 (6 bases). V lost 7 bases and J 7 bases, leaving 20 bases between the germline ends. Germline lookup yields CDR1 ENHRY and CDR2 SYGVKD. This CDR3 is built from 14 residues.

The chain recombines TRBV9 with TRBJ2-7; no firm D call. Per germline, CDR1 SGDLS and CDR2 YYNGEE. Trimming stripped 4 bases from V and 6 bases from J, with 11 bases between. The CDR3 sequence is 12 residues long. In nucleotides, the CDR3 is TGTGCCAGCAGCCGTGGAGCTTTCGAGCAGTACTTC. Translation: CASSRGAFEQYF.

The CDR3 loop is CASIQGGTQYF. The CDR3 DNA reads as TGTGCCAGCATCCAAGGGGGGACCCAGTACTTC. V and J are TRBV6-1 and TRBJ2-5; the D gene is possibly TRBD1 (6 bases). Germline lookup yields CDR1 MNHNS and CDR2 SASEGT. V was trimmed by 7 bases and J by 7 bases, leaving 10 bases between them. The CDR3 has 11 residues.

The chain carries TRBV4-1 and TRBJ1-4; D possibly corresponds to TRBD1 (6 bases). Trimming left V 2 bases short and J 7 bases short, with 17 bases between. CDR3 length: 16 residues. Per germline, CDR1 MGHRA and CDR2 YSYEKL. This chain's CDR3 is CASSQRAGAQSEKLFF. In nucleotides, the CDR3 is TGCGCCAGCAGCCAAAGGGCGGGGGCGCAGAGTGAAAAACTGTTTTTT.

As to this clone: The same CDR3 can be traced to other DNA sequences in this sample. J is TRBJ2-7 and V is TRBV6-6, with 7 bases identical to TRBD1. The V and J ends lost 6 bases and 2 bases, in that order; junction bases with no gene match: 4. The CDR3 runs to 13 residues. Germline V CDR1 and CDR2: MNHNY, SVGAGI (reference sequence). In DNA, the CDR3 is TGTGCCAGCAGACGACAGGGAGCCTACGAGCAGTACTTC. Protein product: CASRRQGAYEQYF.

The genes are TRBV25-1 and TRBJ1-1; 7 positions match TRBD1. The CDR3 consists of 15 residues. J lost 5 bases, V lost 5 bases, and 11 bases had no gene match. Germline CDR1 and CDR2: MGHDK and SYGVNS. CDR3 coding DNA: TGTGCCAGCAGTACAATGGGGCAGGGGGTGACTGAAGCTTTCTTT. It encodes CASSTMGQGVTEAFF.

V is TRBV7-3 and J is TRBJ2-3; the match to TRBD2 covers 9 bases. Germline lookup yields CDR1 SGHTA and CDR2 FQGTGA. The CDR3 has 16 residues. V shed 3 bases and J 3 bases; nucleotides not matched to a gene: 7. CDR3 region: CASSFSSGSGTDTQYF. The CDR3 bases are TGTGCCAGCAGCTTCAGTAGCGGGAGTGGGACAGATACGCAGTATTTT.

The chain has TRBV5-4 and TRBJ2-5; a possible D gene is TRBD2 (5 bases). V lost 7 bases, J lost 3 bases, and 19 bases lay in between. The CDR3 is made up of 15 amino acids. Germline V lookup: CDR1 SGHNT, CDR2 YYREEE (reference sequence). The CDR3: CASSTLKGDKETQYF. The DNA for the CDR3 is TGTGCCAGCTCCACCCTTAAGGGAGACAAAGAGACCCAGTACTTC.

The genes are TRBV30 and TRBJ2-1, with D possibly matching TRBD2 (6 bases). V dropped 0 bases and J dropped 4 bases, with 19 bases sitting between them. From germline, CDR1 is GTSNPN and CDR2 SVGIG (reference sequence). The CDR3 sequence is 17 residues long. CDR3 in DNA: TGTGCCTGGAGTGTAATAGGTGGGAGGAAGTTTTACAATGAGCAGTTCTTC. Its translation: CAWSVIGGRKFYNEQFF.

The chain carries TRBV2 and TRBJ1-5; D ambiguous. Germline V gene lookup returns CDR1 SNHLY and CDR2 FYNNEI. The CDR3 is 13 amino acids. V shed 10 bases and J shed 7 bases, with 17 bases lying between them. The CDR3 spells CATKKEGHQPQHF. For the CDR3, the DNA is TGTGCCACCAAAAAGGAGGGCCACCAGCCCCAGCATTTT.

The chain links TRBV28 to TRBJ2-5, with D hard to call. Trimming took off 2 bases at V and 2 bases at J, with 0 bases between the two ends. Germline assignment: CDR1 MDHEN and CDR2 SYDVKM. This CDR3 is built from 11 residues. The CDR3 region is CASSLQETQYF. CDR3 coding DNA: TGTGCCAGCAGTTTACAAGAGACCCAGTACTTC.

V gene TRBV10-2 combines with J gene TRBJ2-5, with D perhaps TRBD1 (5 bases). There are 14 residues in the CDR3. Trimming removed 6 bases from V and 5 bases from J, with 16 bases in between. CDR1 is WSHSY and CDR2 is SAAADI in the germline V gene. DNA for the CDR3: TGCGCCAGCAGGGATAGAAGGGGATTCGAGACCCAGTACTTC. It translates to CASRDRRGFETQYF.

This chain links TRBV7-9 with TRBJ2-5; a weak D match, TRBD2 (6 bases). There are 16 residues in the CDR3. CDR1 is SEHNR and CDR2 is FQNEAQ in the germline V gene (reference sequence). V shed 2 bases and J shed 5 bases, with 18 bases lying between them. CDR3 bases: TGTGCCAGCAGCTTATGGTCATTGGCAGGGAGGGAGACCCAGTACTTC. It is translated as CASSLWSLAGRETQYF. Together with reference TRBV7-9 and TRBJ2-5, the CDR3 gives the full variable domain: DTGVSQNPRHKITKRGQNVTFRCDPISEHNRLYWYRQTLGQGPEFLTYFQNEAQLEKSRLLSDRFSAERPKGSFSTLEIQRTEQGDSAMYLCASSLWSLAGRETQYFGPGTRLLVL.

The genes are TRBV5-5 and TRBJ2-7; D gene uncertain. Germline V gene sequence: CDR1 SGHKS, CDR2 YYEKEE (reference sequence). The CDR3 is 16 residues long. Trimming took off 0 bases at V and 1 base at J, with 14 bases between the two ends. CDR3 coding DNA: TGTGCCAGCAGCTTGGGGCCAGGCGGTCAATCCTACGAGCAGTACTTC. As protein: CASSLGPGGQSYEQYF.